In this sample, the clone carrying this T cell receptor (beta chain) turned up many times. As yet, its antigen is unknown. With 1 base removed from V and 4 bases from J, the gap between germline ends came to 7 bases. The CDR3 length is 12 residues. Per germline, CDR1 DFQATT and CDR2 SNEGSKA (reference sequence). The data belong to a study of neurological immune-mediated disorders. The authors produced cDNA by 5'RACE using 10-nucleotide random UMIs. TCRdb itself ran the 5' RACE reads through MiXCR, one entry per CDR3 protein. The repertoire holds tens of thousands of distinct CDR3 sequences, with 4% as singletons. General study findings and limits: Clinical and MRI features did not associate with the cluster found in multiple sclerosis patients. Patients with HTLV-1-associated myelopathy showed the most TCR clonal expansion. Those with multiple sclerosis showed the least, falling below healthy controls.

The gene calls are TRBV20-1 and TRBJ1-1, with D tentatively TRBD1 (5 bases). Sequenced sample: CD4+ T cells from blood. The TCR originated in a woman in her thirties or forties with multiple sclerosis. The chain's CDR3 is CSARVQGTEAFF. The CDR3 bases are TGCAGTGCTAGAGTTCAGGGCACTGAAGCTTTCTTT.